The clone carrying this T cell receptor beta chain showed up many times. Its antigen is currently unknown. The data were obtained in a study of cytomegalovirus exposure and HLA in healthy donors. Background on the study: Early released data had 65 million to 100 million unique TCRs, all coming from HLA-typed donors. When fewer than 500 donors were genotyped, around 77% of them were found to fall in the Caucasian-associated ancestry cluster. General study results and limits: The study flagged some 170 TCR beta chains as cytomegalovirus-associated.

Primers: 60 Vbeta forward and 13 Jbeta reverse. The method was immunoSEQ multiplex PCR; TCRdb's version includes in-frame clones alone and lacks a portion of them. The sample lists about 200,000 clones, around 79% occurring once. Trimming took 3 bases from V and 0 from J, leaving 5 bases between them. In germline, CDR1 is MDHEN, CDR2 SYDVKM. The CDR3 is made up of 13 amino acids. This chain links TRBV28 with TRBJ1-1; D is uncertain. Sequencing input: PBMCs. The receptor comes from a woman aged 50 to 65 in good health and CMV-seronegative. CDR3 coding DNA: TGTGCCAGCAGTTTTCGGGTGAACACTGAAGCTTTCTTT. This codes for CASSFRVNTEAFF.